What follows are 21 T cell receptor beta chains derived from one specimen sequenced in a study of shared clonotypes between healthy human individuals. TCRdb's table, derived via immunoSEQ multiplex PCR, lists solely in-frame clones and lacks some. Among around 1.6 million clones listed, 95% to 99% were seen once. The material sequenced was naive CD4+ T cells sorted from blood. Subset denoted: CD45RA+ positively selected. The receptors here all came from a man aged 25 to 40 in good health.

The chain couples TRBV7-9 to TRBJ2-1; 9 nucleotides align to TRBD2. V was pared by 1 base and J by 7 bases, with 8 bases of the junction left unmatched. Germline loops: CDR1 SEHNR, CDR2 FQNEAQ (reference sequence). This CDR3 is 16 amino acids long. The CDR3 spells CASSLERGRANNEQFF. In DNA form, the CDR3 reads TGTGCCAGCAGCTTAGAGCGCGGGAGGGCCAATAATGAGCAGTTCTTC.

This chain uses TRBV10-1 with TRBJ2-7; 9 bases map to TRBD1. Germline values: CDR1 WNHNN, CDR2 SYGVQD (reference sequence). CDR3 length: 14 residues. V lost 5 bases to trimming and J lost 6 bases; unmatched junction nucleotides: 8. DNA for the CDR3: TGCGCCAGCAGTCCGGGACAGGGCTTAAGCGAGCAGTACTTC. It encodes CASSPGQGLSEQYF.

V usage is TRBV5-1 and J usage is TRBJ1-2; D may be TRBD1 (5 bases). Germline V gene sequence: CDR1 SGHRS, CDR2 YFSETQ. V lost 3 bases to trimming and J lost 4 bases, with 16 bases between them. CDR3 length: 15 residues. Here the CDR3 DNA reads TGCGCCAGCAGCTACCAGGGATCAGGAGGCTATGGCTACACCTTC. It yields the protein CASSYQGSGGYGYTF.

The chain couples TRBV2 to TRBJ2-5; perhaps TRBD1 as D (6 bases). Trimming took off 0 bases at V and 5 bases at J, with 16 bases between the two ends. Per the germline V gene, CDR1 is SNHLY and CDR2 is FYNNEI. This CDR3 has 16 residues. This CDR3 reads CASSEALLGHRETQYF. In DNA form, the CDR3 reads TGTGCCAGCAGTGAAGCGCTTCTGGGACACAGGGAGACCCAGTACTTC.

About this clone itself: At the DNA level, this CDR3 is encoded by other sequences in the same sample as well. V and J are TRBV5-1 and TRBJ2-3; possible D gene TRBD2, 5 bases. V gave up 4 bases and J gave up 6 bases, with 9 bases separating them. CDR1 SGHRS and CDR2 YFSETQ come from the germline V gene. This CDR3 contains 12 residues. CDR3 DNA sequence: TGCGCCAGCAGCCCGGGATCGGATACGCAGTATTTT. Amino acids: CASSPGSDTQYF. Complete variable domain (other parts from reference TRBV5-1 and TRBJ2-3): KAGVTQTPRYLIKTRGQQVTLSCSPISGHRSVSWYQQTPGQGLQFLFEYFSETQRNKGNFPGRFSGRQFSNSRSEMNVSTLELGDSALYLCASSPGSDTQYFGPGTRLTVL.

The J gene is TRBJ1-4, the V gene TRBV5-1; no firm D call. CDR1 is SGHRS and CDR2 is YFSETQ in the germline V gene. This CDR3 is 15 amino acids long. V shed 0 bases and J shed 3 bases, with 9 bases lying between them. The CDR3 sequence: CASSLEGFPNEKLFF. Written as DNA, the CDR3 is TGCGCCAGCAGCTTGGAGGGCTTCCCTAATGAAAAACTGTTTTTT.

This chain joins TRBV7-2 and TRBJ2-7; TRBD2 is a possible D gene (5 bases). Between the trimmed V and J ends, which lost 1 base and 6 bases, there was a span of 19 bases. Germline loops: CDR1 SGHTA, CDR2 FQGNSA. The CDR3 spans 16 residues. CDR3 in amino acids: CASSLGRLRTGSEQYF. The CDR3 coding sequence is TGTGCCAGCAGCTTAGGGAGGCTGAGAACGGGGTCCGAGCAGTACTTC. The whole variable domain, filled in from reference TRBV7-2 and TRBJ2-7, reads GAGVSQSPSNKVTEKGKDVELRCDPISGHTALYWYRQSLGQGLEFLIYFQGNSAPDKSGLPSDRFSAERTGGSVSTLTIQRTQQEDSAVYLCASSLGRLRTGSEQYFGPGTRLTVT.

The chain has TRBV14 and TRBJ1-2; unclear D gene. Trimming left V 5 bases short and J 6 bases short, with 10 bases between. Germline values: CDR1 SGHDN, CDR2 FVKESK. The CDR3 is 12 residues long. The CDR3 DNA is TGTGCCAGCAGCTCCGGCTGGCATGGCTACACCTTC. It specifies CASSSGWHGYTF.

The CDR3 coding sequence is TGTGTCAGAAGTCCTCCCGGGACTAGCGGGGCGGTAGATACGCAGTATTTT. Protein: CVRSPPGTSGAVDTQYF. This rearrangement joins TRBV7-5 to TRBJ2-3; the table assigns TRBD2, which was not confirmed against the DNA. TRBV7-5 is reported as a pseudogene. The CDR3 covers 17 residues.

This rearrangement joins TRBV9 to TRBJ2-1; no clear D. The CDR3 covers 14 residues. From germline, CDR1 is SGDLS and CDR2 YYNGEE. With 4 bases removed from V and 4 bases from J, the gap between germline ends came to 12 bases. The CDR3 protein is CASSRSDGYNEQFF. The CDR3, as DNA: TGTGCCAGCAGCCGGTCGGACGGGTACAATGAGCAGTTCTTC.

The chain is built from TRBV9 and TRBJ2-5; 9 nucleotides match TRBD2. CDR1 is SGDLS, CDR2 YYNGEE, per germline. V was clipped by 3 bases and J by 3 bases; unmatched bases: 9. The CDR3 contains 16 residues. CDR3 residues: CASSARSGRGEETQYF. The DNA of the CDR3 is TGTGCCAGCAGCGCTCGTAGCGGGAGAGGGGAAGAGACCCAGTACTTC.

The J gene is TRBJ2-7, the V gene TRBV10-1; 7 bases align to TRBD2. The CDR3 has 14 amino acids. After removal of 3 bases from V and 4 bases from J, the junction contained 6 bases not matched to a gene. Germline lookup yields CDR1 WNHNN and CDR2 SYGVQD (reference sequence). This CDR3 is CASSEGGRRYEQYF. CDR3 in DNA: TGCGCCAGCAGTGAAGGCGGGAGAAGGTACGAGCAGTACTTC.

V and J are TRBV14 and TRBJ2-1; 8 bases align to TRBD1. CDR1 and CDR2 from the germline V gene are SGHDN and FVKESK. This CDR3 region has 15 residues. J was trimmed by 4 bases and V by 4 bases; bases with no gene match: 6. CDR3: CASSPYGQGYNEQFF. The CDR3 coding sequence is TGTGCCAGCAGCCCCTATGGACAGGGTTACAATGAGCAGTTCTTC.

The chain uses TRBV7-8 and TRBJ1-1, with a tentative D call TRBD1 (5 bases). The V gene lost 0 bases and the J gene lost 3 bases, with 14 bases spanning the gap. The length of the CDR3 is 16 residues. Germline V gives CDR1 SGHVS, CDR2 FQNEAQ. CDR3 protein: CASSLAIRGLDTEAFF. The CDR3 nucleotides read TGTGCCAGCAGCTTAGCGATTAGGGGTTTAGACACTGAAGCTTTCTTT.

V and J are TRBV10-2 and TRBJ2-1; perhaps TRBD2 as D (6 bases). The ends were cut back, 7 bases at V and 7 bases at J, with 17 bases in the middle. The CDR3 consists of 14 residues. CDR1 is WSHSY and CDR2 is SAAADI in the germline V gene. For the CDR3, the DNA is TGCGCCAGCACGGGAGTTACTAGTCGGAATGAGCAGTTCTTC. It yields the protein CASTGVTSRNEQFF.

To note about this clone: Other DNA sequences in this specimen translate into the identical CDR3. This chain connects TRBV18 to TRBJ2-3, with D uncertain. The CDR3 covers 12 residues. Germline V gene lookup returns CDR1 KGHSH and CDR2 LQKENI. V lost 1 base and J 6 bases, leaving 5 bases between the germline ends. DNA of the CDR3: TGTGCCAGCTCACCACGGGTTGATACGCAGTATTTT. This gives the protein CASSPRVDTQYF.

V is TRBV14 and J is TRBJ2-3, with 16 bases lining up with TRBD2. The CDR3 extends over 20 amino acids. Trimming cost V 4 bases and J 4 bases; bases outside gene matches: 14. CDR1 and CDR2 from the germline V gene are SGHDN and FVKESK. CDR3 in amino acids: CASSPILTRGLAGGPDTQYF. Here the CDR3 DNA reads TGTGCCAGCAGCCCGATCTTAACACGGGGACTAGCGGGAGGGCCAGATACGCAGTATTTT.

The genes are TRBV2 and TRBJ2-3; 13 nucleotides agree with TRBD2. The germline CDR1 and CDR2 sequences are SNHLY and FYNNEI. The CDR3 consists of 16 residues. V lost 1 base, J lost 6 bases, and 4 bases stayed unmatched. CDR3 nucleotide sequence: TGTGCCAGCAGTGAAGAGGGACTAGCGGGAAGGGATACGCAGTATTTT. It encodes CASSEEGLAGRDTQYF.

This sequence joins TRBV5-1 and TRBJ1-2; D is perhaps TRBD1 (5 bases). Germline V gene data show CDR1 as SGHRS and CDR2 as YFSETQ. V was pared by 4 bases and J by 8 bases, with 15 bases between. The CDR3 loop spans 13 amino acids. This CDR3 reads CASSPGTAGGYTF. For the CDR3, the DNA is TGCGCCAGCAGCCCCGGGACCGCCGGGGGCTACACCTTC.

This chain links TRBV18 with TRBJ1-1; D gene unclear. The V gene lost 1 base and the J gene lost 1 base, with 10 bases spanning the gap. The CDR3 runs to 15 residues. Looked up from germline, CDR1 is KGHSH and CDR2 is LQKENI. The CDR3 reads CASSPRIGPNTEAFF. CDR3 nucleotides: TGTGCCAGCTCACCACGAATAGGGCCGAACACTGAAGCTTTCTTT.

The chain joins TRBV5-6 to TRBJ2-1; no clear D. This CDR3 is built from 12 residues. Germline V gene data show CDR1 as SGHDT and CDR2 as YYEEEE. Between the trimmed V and J ends, which lost 2 bases and 9 bases, there was a span of 9 bases. CDR3: CASSLNWGEQFF. The CDR3 DNA reads TGTGCCAGCAGCTTAAATTGGGGTGAGCAGTTCTTC.